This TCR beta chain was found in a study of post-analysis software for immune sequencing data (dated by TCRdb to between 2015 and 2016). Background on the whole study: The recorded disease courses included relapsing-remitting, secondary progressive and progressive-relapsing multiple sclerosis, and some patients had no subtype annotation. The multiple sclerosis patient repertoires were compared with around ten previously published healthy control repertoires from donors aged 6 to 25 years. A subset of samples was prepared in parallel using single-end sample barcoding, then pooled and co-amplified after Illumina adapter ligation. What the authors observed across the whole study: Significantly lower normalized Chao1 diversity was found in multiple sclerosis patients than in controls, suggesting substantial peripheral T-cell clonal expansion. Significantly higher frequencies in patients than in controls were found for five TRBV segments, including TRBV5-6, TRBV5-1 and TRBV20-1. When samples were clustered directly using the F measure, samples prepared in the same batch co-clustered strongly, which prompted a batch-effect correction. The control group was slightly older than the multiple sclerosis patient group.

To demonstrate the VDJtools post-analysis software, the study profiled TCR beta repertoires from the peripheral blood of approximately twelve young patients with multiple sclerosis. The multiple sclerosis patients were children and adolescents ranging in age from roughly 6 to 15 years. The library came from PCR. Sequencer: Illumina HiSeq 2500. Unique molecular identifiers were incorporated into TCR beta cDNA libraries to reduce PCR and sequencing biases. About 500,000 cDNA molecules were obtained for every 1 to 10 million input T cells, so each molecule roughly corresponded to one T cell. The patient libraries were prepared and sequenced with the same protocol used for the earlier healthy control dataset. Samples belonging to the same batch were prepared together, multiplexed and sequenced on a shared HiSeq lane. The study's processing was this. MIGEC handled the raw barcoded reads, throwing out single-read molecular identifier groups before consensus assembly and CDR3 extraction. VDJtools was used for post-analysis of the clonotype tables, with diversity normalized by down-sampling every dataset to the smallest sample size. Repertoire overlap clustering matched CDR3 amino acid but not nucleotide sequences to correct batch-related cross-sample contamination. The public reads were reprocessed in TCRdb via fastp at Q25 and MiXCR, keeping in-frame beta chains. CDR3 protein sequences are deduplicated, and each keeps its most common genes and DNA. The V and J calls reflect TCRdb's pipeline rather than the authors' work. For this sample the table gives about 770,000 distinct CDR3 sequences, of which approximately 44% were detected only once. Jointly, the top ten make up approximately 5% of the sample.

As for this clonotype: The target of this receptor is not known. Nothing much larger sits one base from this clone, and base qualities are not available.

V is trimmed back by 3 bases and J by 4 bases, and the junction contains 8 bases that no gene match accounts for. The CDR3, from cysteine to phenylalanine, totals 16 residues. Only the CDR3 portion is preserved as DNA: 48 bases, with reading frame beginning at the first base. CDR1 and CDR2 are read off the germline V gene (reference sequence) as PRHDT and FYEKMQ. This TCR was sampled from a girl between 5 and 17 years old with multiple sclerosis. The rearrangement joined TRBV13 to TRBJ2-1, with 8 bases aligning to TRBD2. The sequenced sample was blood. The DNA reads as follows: TGTGCCAGCAGCTTGGGCCCAGCTAGCGGGTACAATGAGCAGTTCTTC. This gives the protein CASSLGPASGYNEQFF.